This T cell receptor (beta chain) was retrieved from a study of metastatic and nonmetastatic thyroid tumors. Study as a whole: Peripheral blood and tumor or nodule samples from malignant and benign thyroid patients were compared.

This clone was seen at least ten times. The antigen is undetermined. This CDR3 spans 11 amino acids. Germline CDR1 is ENHRY and CDR2 is SYGVKD. Trimming removed 10 bases at V and 6 bases at J, with 13 bases between. Methods used by the authors: Construction of a distant-metastasis classifier for papillary thyroid cancer relied on CDR3 differences across clinicopathological groups. TCRdb re-called clones via MiXCR from the PCR reads. Here the V and J calls rest on TCRdb's processing, not on the authors' analysis. In the table there are tens of thousands of clones, less than 25% of which are singletons. Findings of the study overall: Reports indicated that malignant thyroid tumors showed significantly higher TCR beta diversity than benign nodules did, in blood and tumor.

No patient had received any treatment before thyroid surgery. This chain joins TRBV10-3 and TRBJ2-7; TRBD1 might be the D (5 bases). This sequence was found in a female donor with papillary thyroid cancer or a benign thyroid nodule (not recorded which). Some clones in this sample may be carry-over from other donors' samples. The sample consisted of blood. This CDR3 is CASTQGFEQYF. The CDR3 DNA sequence: TGTGCCAGCACCCAGGGTTTCGAGCAGTACTTC.